This entry describes one TCR beta chain. What it binds is unknown. Sample barcodes and UMIs were carried by the TCR alpha and TCR beta cDNA libraries that 5'RACE generated with constant-segment primers. TCRdb ran MiXCR on the 5' RACE reads and lists one entry per CDR3 protein. The table lists about 620,000 distinct CDR3 sequences, more than 15% of them singletons. These data originate in a study of T-cell memory formation after mild COVID-19. In the study overall: Clusters of TCRs were largely donor specific.

Overall study results and limits: Some clones that responded turned up in pre-infection memory, which suggests that cross-reactive memory joined in.

Germline CDR1 is SGHRS and CDR2 is YFSETQ. J lost 5 bases, V lost 3 bases, and 11 bases had no gene match. The CDR3 consists of 16 residues. The clonotype was recovered from an adult woman who had mild COVID-19 (a few samples of this study predate the infection). Cell type and time point are not known. This sequence joins TRBV5-1 and TRBJ2-5; 9 nucleotides agree with TRBD1. Sequencing was performed on PBMCs or a T cell subset sorted from them (not recorded which). The CDR3 reads CASSYGDRAPMETQYF. In DNA form, the CDR3 reads TGCGCCAGCAGCTATGGGGACAGGGCTCCTATGGAGACCCAGTACTTC.